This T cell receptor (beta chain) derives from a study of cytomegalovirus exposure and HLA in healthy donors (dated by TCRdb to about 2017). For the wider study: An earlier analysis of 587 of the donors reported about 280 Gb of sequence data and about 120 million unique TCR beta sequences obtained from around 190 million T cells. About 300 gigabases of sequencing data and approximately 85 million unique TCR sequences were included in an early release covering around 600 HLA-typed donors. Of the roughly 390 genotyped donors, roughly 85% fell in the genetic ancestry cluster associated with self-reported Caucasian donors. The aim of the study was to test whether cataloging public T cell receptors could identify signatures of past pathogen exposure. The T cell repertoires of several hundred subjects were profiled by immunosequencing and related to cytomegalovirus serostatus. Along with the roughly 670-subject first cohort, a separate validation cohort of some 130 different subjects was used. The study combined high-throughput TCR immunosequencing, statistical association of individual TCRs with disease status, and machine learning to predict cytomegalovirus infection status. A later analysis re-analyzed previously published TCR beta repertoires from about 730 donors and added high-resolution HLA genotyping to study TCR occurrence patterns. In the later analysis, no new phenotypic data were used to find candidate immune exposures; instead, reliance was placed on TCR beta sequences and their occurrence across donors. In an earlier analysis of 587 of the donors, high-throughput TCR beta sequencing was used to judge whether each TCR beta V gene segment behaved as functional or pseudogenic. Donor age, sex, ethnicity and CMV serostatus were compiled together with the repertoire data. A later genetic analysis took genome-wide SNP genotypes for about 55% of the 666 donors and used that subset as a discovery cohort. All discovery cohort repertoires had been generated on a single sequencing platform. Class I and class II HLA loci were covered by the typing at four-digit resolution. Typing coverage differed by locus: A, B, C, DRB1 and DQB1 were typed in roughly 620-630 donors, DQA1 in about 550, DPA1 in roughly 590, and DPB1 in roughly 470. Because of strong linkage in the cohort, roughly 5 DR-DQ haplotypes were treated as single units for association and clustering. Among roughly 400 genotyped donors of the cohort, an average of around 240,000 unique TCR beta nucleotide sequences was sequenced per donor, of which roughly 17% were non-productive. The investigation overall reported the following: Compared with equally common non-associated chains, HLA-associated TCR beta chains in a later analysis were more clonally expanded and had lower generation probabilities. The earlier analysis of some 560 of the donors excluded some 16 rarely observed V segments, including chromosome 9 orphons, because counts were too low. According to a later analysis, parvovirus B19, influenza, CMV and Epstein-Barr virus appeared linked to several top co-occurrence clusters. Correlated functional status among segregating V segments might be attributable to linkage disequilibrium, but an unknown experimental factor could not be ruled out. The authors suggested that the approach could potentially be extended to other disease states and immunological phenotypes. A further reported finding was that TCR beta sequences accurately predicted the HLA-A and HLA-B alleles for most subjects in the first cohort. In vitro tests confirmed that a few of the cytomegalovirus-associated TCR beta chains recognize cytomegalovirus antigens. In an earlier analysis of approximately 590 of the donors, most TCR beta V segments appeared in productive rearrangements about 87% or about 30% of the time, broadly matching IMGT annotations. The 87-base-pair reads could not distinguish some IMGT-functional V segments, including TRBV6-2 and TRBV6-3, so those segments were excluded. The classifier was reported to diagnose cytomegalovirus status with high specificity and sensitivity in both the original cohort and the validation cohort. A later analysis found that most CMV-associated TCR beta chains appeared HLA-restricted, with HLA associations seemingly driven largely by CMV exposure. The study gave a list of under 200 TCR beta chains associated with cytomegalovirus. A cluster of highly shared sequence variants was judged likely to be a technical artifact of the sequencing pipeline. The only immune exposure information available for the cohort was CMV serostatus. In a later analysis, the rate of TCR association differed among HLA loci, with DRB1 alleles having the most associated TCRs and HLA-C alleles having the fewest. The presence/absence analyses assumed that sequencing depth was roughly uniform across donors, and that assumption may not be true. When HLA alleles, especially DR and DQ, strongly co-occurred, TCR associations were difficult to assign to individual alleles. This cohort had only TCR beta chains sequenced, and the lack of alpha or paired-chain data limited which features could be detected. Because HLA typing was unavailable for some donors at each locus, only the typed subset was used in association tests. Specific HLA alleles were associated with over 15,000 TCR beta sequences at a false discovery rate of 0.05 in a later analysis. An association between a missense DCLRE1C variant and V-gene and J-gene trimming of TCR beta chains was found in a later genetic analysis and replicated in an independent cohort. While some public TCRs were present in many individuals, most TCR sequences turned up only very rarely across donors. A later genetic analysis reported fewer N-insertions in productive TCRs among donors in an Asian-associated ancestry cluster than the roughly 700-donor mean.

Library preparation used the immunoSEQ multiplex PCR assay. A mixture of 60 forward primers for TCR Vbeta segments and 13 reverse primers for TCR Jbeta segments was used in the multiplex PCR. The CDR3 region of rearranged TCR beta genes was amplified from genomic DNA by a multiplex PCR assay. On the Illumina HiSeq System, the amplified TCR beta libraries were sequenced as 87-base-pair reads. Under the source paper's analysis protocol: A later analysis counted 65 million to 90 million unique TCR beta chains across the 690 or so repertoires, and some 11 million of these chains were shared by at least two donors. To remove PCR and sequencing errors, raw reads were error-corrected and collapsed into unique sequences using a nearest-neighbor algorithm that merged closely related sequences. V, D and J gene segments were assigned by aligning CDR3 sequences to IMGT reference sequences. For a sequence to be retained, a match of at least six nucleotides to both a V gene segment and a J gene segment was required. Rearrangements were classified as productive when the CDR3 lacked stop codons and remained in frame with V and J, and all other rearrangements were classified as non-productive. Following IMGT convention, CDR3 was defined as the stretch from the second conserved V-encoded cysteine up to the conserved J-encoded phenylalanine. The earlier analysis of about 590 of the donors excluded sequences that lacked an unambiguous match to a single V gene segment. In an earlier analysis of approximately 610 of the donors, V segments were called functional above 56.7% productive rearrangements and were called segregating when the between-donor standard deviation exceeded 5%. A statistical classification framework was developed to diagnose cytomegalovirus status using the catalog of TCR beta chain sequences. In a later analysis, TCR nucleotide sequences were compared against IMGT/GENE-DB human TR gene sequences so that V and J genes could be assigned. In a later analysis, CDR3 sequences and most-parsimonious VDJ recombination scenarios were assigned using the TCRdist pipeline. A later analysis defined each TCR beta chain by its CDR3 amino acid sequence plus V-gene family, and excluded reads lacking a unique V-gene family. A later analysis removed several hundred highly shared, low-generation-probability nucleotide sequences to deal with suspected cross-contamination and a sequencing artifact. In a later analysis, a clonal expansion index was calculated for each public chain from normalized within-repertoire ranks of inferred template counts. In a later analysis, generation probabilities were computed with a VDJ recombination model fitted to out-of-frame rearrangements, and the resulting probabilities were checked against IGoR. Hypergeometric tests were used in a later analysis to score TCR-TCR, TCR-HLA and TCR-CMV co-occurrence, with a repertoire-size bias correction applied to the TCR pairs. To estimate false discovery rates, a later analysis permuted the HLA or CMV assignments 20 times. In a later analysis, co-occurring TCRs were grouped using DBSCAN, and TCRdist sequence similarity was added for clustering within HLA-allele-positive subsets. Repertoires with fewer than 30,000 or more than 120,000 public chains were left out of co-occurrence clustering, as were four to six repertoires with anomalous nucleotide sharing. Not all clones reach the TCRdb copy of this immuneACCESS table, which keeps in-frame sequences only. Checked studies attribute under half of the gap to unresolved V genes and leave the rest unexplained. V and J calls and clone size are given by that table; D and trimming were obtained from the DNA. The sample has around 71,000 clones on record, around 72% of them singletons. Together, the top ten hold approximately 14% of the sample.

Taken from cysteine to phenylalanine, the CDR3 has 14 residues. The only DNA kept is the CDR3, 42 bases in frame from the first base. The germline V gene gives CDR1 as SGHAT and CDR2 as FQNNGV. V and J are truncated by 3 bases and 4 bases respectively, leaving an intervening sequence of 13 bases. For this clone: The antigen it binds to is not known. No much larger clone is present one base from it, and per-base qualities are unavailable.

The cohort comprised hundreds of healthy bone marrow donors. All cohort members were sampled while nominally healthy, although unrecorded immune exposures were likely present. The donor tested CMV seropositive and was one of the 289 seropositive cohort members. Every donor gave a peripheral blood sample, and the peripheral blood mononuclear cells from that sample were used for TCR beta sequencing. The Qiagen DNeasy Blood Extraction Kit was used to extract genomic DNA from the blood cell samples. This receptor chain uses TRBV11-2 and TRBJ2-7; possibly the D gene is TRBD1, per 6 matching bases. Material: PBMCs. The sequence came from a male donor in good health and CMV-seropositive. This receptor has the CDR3 CASSFTQGRYEQYF. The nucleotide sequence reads TGTGCCAGCAGCTTTACACAGGGTAGATACGAGCAGTACTTC.